This entry features one T cell receptor (beta chain) sequence. The V end was cut by 7 bases, the J end by 3 bases, with 13 bases between. The CDR3 covers 13 residues. CDR1 and CDR2 (germline): SQVTM, ANQGSEA. The record originates from a study of blood T cells in healthy people across ages. Primed by a sample-barcoded 5' primer and a J-beta primer mix, a second PCR proceeded for roughly 6 to 12 cycles. MiXCR, run by TCRdb on the 5' RACE reads, gives a single entry per CDR3 protein. The sample shows hundreds of thousands of distinct CDR3 sequences, 45% to 55% of them seen only once. This clonotype was obtained from an elderly man in good health. The chain joins TRBV29-1 to TRBJ1-5, with D unclear. The specimen sequenced was blood. The DNA for the CDR3 is TGCAGCGCCGGAGGGCGGCCCAATCAGCCCCAGCATTTT. Protein sequence: CSAGGRPNQPQHF.